Listed below are T cell receptor beta chains from one sample, sequenced in a study of T cells after yellow fever vaccination. Each CDR3 protein is one row after TCRdb ran MiXCR on the 5' RACE reads. The data contain under 250,000 distinct CDR3 sequences, 2.5% to 3.5% of them singletons. Sequences were derived from CD4+ T cells sorted from PBMCs, sampled 10 days after the yellow fever booster vaccination. The origin of the receptors is a man aged 18 to 30 who received the YFV17D yellow fever vaccine. Each CDR3 is given with its conserved first and last residue. Fields, in order: CDR3 DNA, CDR3 protein, D gene, V gene, J gene, clone size. A D gene is named only where the DNA matches it firmly. Clone size is stated in some rows and not others, as once, few, many or a class when expanded.

TGTGCCAGCAGTTACTGGGGTTCGAGGACAGATACGCAGTATTTT	CASSYWGSRTDTQYF	.	TRBV6-6	TRBJ2-3	few
TGTGCCAGCAGCAGTGGGGGTCAGGCTGGAAACACCATATATTTT	CASSSGGQAGNTIYF	.	TRBV5-8	TRBJ1-3	many
TGCAGTGTCAGCATGGGTCTCTATGAAAAACTGTTTTTT	CSVSMGLYEKLFF	.	TRBV20-1	TRBJ1-4	few
TGTGCCAGCAGTCCCACAGGTCCCGGGCGATATGGCTACACCTTC	CASSPTGPGRYGYTF	.	TRBV6-6	TRBJ1-2	.
TGTGCCAGTAGTATAGGCCCTCGGGGACCCTACAATGAGCAGTTCTTC	CASSIGPRGPYNEQFF	.	TRBV19	TRBJ2-1	few
TGCGCCAGCAGGCTTCAAACAGGGGGGACAGATACGCAGTATTTT	CASRLQTGGTDTQYF	TRBD1	TRBV5-1	TRBJ2-3	few
TGTGCCAGCAGCCCCGACAGGGGAGATACGCAGTATTTT	CASSPDRGDTQYF	TRBD1	TRBV7-2	TRBJ2-3	.
TGTGCCAGCAGCCCTGGGGCGGCTAGCGGGTCTTACAATGAGCAGTTCTTC	CASSPGAASGSYNEQFF	TRBD2	TRBV9	TRBJ2-1	many
TGTGCCAGCAGTTTGGGGGAGGGGCAAGAGACCCAGTACTTC	CASSLGEGQETQYF	TRBD2	TRBV5-6	TRBJ2-5	many
TGTGCCAGCAGCTGGACCCTCGGGAGCGGGGTTTCGTTCTATGAGCAGTTCTTC	CASSWTLGSGVSFYEQFF	TRBD2	TRBV5-5	TRBJ2-1	many
TGTGCCAGCAGCCAACAGCCGGTCCCCATTCAGTACTTC	CASSQQPVPIQYF	.	TRBV3-1	TRBJ2-4	.
TGCGCCAGCAGCTTGGATCTGACTAGATCGCTAGCCTACGAGCAGTACTTC	CASSLDLTRSLAYEQYF	.	TRBV5-1	TRBJ2-7	many
TGTGCCAGCAGCCAGTGGGGACAGACAACCAACACTTGGGCTTTCTTT	CASSQWGQTTNTWAFF	TRBD1	TRBV3-1	TRBJ1-1	many
TGTGCCAGCAGGCCTTCCTCGCCCGATGAAAAACTGTTTTTT	CASRPSSPDEKLFF	.	TRBV25-1	TRBJ1-4	.
TGTGCCAGCAGCTATATGACAAGCCGGGACAGGGGGCGCCGGGCTGGAAACACCATATATTTT	CASSYMTSRDRGRRAGNTIYF	TRBD1	TRBV7-6	TRBJ1-3	.
TGTGCCAGCAGCGTAGAGATGGATTCCGGCTATGGCTACACCTTC	CASSVEMDSGYGYTF	.	TRBV9	TRBJ1-2	.
TGCGCCAGCAGCCAAGATGAGGGGATGAACACTGAAGCTTTCTTT	CASSQDEGMNTEAFF	.	TRBV4-1	TRBJ1-1	many
TGCAGTGCCCCCCGCCGGACCTCAGATTCACCCCTCCACTTT	CSAPRRTSDSPLHF	.	TRBV20-1	TRBJ1-6	many
TGTGCCAGCAGCTTAGGCAATAAACCGAATGAAAAACTGTTTTTT	CASSLGNKPNEKLFF	.	TRBV7-2	TRBJ1-4	many
TGCAGCGTTGCAGGAAATGAGCAGTTCTTC	CSVAGNEQFF	.	TRBV29-1	TRBJ2-1	.
TGTGCCAGCAGTTATTGGGCCCAGCGGGGCGCCCCGAGCACCGGGGAGCTGTTTTTT	CASSYWAQRGAPSTGELFF	TRBD2	TRBV6-5	TRBJ2-2	many
TGTGCCAGCAGCCTCGGGACAGCGAACTACGAGCAGTACTTC	CASSLGTANYEQYF	TRBD1	TRBV7-9	TRBJ2-7	many
TGTGCCAGCAGCTTATCGGTCGGGGCGTATGGCTACACCTTC	CASSLSVGAYGYTF	.	TRBV7-9	TRBJ1-2	.
TGTGCCAGCAGCTTAGTGGCCAGGGAATATGGAAACACCATATATTTT	CASSLVAREYGNTIYF	.	TRBV7-2	TRBJ1-3	many
TGTGCCAGCAGCCTGGGGAGCGGTAACAAAAACATTCAGTACTTC	CASSLGSGNKNIQYF	.	TRBV12-3/TRBV12-4	TRBJ2-4	many
TGTGCCATCAGTGCAGGGGACCAGCCCCAGCATTTT	CAISAGDQPQHF	.	TRBV10-3	TRBJ1-5	few
TGTGCCAGCAGCCCCGGGGGTCAGGGTTACGAGCAGTACTTC	CASSPGGQGYEQYF	.	TRBV5-4	TRBJ2-7	.
TGTGCCAGCAGCCCCTGGACAGTGGGTGAGCAGTTCTTC	CASSPWTVGEQFF	.	TRBV7-2	TRBJ2-1	many
TGTGCCAGCAGCGTACGGCGGCAGGGGGCTACAGATACGCAGTATTTT	CASSVRRQGATDTQYF	TRBD1	TRBV9	TRBJ2-3	few
TGCGCCAGCCACGGGACGGTCTTCAAATTAAACTATGGCTACACCTTC	CASHGTVFKLNYGYTF	.	TRBV5-1	TRBJ1-2	.
TGTGCCTGGAGTGCACAGTCCGGCAATCAGCCCCAGCATTTT	CAWSAQSGNQPQHF	.	TRBV30	TRBJ1-5	few
TGTGCCAGCAGTTTCCAGGGGGAGGGAGCTTTCTTT	CASSFQGEGAFF	TRBD1	TRBV28	TRBJ1-1	few
TGTGCCAGCAGCGCCCAGGCAGCTAAAGAGACCCAGTACTTC	CASSAQAAKETQYF	.	TRBV7-2	TRBJ2-5	.
TGTGCTAGCAGCTTAGGAGGCAGGCAAGAGACCCAGTACTTC	CASSLGGRQETQYF	.	TRBV7-7	TRBJ2-5	many
TGCGCCAGCAGCCCGGACAGGCCTCAAGAGACCCAGTACTTC	CASSPDRPQETQYF	TRBD1	TRBV5-1	TRBJ2-5	few
TGCAGCGCGACAGGGGGGGACGGCTACACCTTC	CSATGGDGYTF	TRBD1	TRBV29-1	TRBJ1-2	many
TGTGCCAGCAGCTCAGCCCCACAGGGTTCCGTTTACGAGCAGTACTTC	CASSSAPQGSVYEQYF	.	TRBV7-8	TRBJ2-7	many
TGTGCCAGCAGAATTGGGAACGAGCAGTACTTC	CASRIGNEQYF	.	TRBV3-1	TRBJ2-7	.
TGCGCCAGCAGGGGCACGACCGAGCAGTTCTTC	CASRGTTEQFF	.	TRBV5-1	TRBJ2-1	few
TGTGCCAGCAGTCCCGGCCGGAATCAGCCCCAGCATTTT	CASSPGRNQPQHF	.	TRBV6-2/TRBV6-3	TRBJ1-5	few
TGTGCCACCAGTGATGGTGGACTGATCACCGGGGAGCTGTTTTTT	CATSDGGLITGELFF	.	TRBV24-1	TRBJ2-2	few
TGCGCCAGCAGCGGGATAGGGTTCGGGTCCGGGGAGCTGTTTTTT	CASSGIGFGSGELFF	.	TRBV5-1	TRBJ2-2	.
TGCGCCAGCAGTTTACGGACTCCTGCCGAAGAGCAGTACTTC	CASSLRTPAEEQYF	.	TRBV5-1	TRBJ2-7	once
TGTGCCAGCAGCCAAGACGGGGACACTGAAGCTTTCTTT	CASSQDGDTEAFF	.	TRBV4-2	TRBJ1-1	.
TGTGCCTGGGACAGGGATAGCAATCAGCCCCAGCATTTT	CAWDRDSNQPQHF	TRBD1	TRBV30	TRBJ1-5	.
TGCAGTGCTGAGGGGCAGAACTATGGCTACACCTTC	CSAEGQNYGYTF	.	TRBV20-1	TRBJ1-2	.
TGCAGTGCTCGCATATATAGCAATCAGCCCCAGCATTTT	CSARIYSNQPQHF	.	TRBV20-1	TRBJ1-5	many
TGTGCCAGCAGTAACCCTCGGAGGGGGACCACAGATACGCAGTATTTT	CASSNPRRGTTDTQYF	.	TRBV12-3/TRBV12-4	TRBJ2-3	few
TGTGCCAGCAGTTTAAGGGGACTTTACAATGAGCAGTTCTTC	CASSLRGLYNEQFF	.	TRBV12-3/TRBV12-4	TRBJ2-1	.
TGTGCCAGCCGCGCCGGGACAATGAACACTGAAGCTTTCTTT	CASRAGTMNTEAFF	.	TRBV28	TRBJ1-1	many
TGCAGCGCCACGGACAGGGGAAATGAAAAACTGTTTTTT	CSATDRGNEKLFF	TRBD1	TRBV29-1	TRBJ1-4	many
TGTGCCAGCAGTTTTTACGGTGCGAACGAGCAGTACTTC	CASSFYGANEQYF	.	TRBV12-3/TRBV12-4	TRBJ2-7	.
TGTGCCAGCAGCTTAGATCTAGCGGGGGCTACGCAGTATTTT	CASSLDLAGATQYF	TRBD2	TRBV7-2	TRBJ2-3	many
TGTGCCAGCAGCTCTAAACCGGGGGGTGGGCAGTATTTT	CASSSKPGGGQYF	TRBD2	TRBV7-2	TRBJ2-3	.
TGCGCCAGCAGCTTGCGGGAAACGAACACCGGGGAGCTGTTTTTT	CASSLRETNTGELFF	.	TRBV5-1	TRBJ2-2	.
TGTGCCAGCAGGAGGGGGACAGGCACAGATACGCAGTATTTT	CASRRGTGTDTQYF	TRBD1	TRBV25-1	TRBJ2-3	medium-sized
TGCAGTGCTAGAGACTGGGGGGCGCGCGCTGAAGCTTTCTTT	CSARDWGARAEAFF	.	TRBV20-1	TRBJ1-1	few
TGTGCCAGCAGCTTACGCAGGGCAACTAATGAAAAACTGTTTTTT	CASSLRRATNEKLFF	.	TRBV7-2	TRBJ1-4	many
TGTGCCACCAGTGAGGGAGGGGCCAGGTCCTACAATGAGCAGTTCTTC	CATSEGGARSYNEQFF	TRBD2	TRBV24-1	TRBJ2-1	few